Presented here are 11 T cell receptor beta chains from one specimen sequenced in a study of early T cells in non-severe SARS-CoV-2 infection. TCRdb reprocessed the 5' RACE reads with MiXCR, giving one entry per CDR3 protein. In the table there are tens of thousands of distinct CDR3 sequences, over 5% of which are singletons. Material: whole blood, obtained at baseline. These TCRs come from an adult who was a healthcare worker with PCR-confirmed SARS-CoV-2 infection or an uninfected control (not recorded which).

This clonotype was recorded many times. The chain uses TRBV7-9 and TRBJ2-1; perhaps TRBD2 as D (5 bases). Trimming cost V 4 bases and J 0 bases, with 13 bases left between them. Germline lookup yields CDR1 SEHNR and CDR2 FQNEAQ (reference sequence). CDR3 size: 16 residues. The CDR3 spells CASSSGSAPSYNEQFF. For the CDR3, the DNA is TGTGCCAGCAGCTCAGGTAGCGCTCCCTCCTACAATGAGCAGTTCTTC. The full variable domain, with the rest looked up from reference TRBV7-9 and TRBJ2-1, is DTGVSQNPRHKITKRGQNVTFRCDPISEHNRLYWYRQTLGQGPEFLTYFQNEAQLEKSRLLSDRFSAERPKGSFSTLEIQRTEQGDSAMYLCASSSGSAPSYNEQFFGPGTRLTVL.

The rearrangement links TRBV9 to TRBJ1-6, with a tentative D call TRBD1 (6 bases). The CDR3 length is 15 residues. Trimming shortened V by 3 bases and J by 5 bases, and 12 bases separated the two germline ends. Per the germline V gene, CDR1 is SGDLS and CDR2 is YYNGEE. This chain's CDR3 is CASSESDSDNSPLHF. In DNA, the CDR3 is TGTGCCAGCAGCGAATCGGACAGCGATAATTCACCCCTCCACTTT. The full variable domain, completed using reference TRBV9 and TRBJ1-6, is DSGVTQTPKHLITATGQRVTLRCSPRSGDLSVYWYQQSLDQGLQFLIQYYNGEERAKGNILERFSAQQFPDLHSELNLSSLELGDSALYFCASSESDSDNSPLHFGNGTRLTVT.

The chain combines TRBV25-1 with TRBJ2-3; TRBD1 matches 9 bases. From germline, CDR1 is MGHDK and CDR2 SYGVNS. The CDR3 sequence is 14 residues long. The ends lost 4 bases at V and 9 bases at J; junction bases unmatched: 8. The CDR3 loop reads CASSAPGTGYTQYF. The CDR3 DNA follows: TGTGCCAGCAGTGCCCCCGGGACAGGGTACACGCAGTATTTT.

This clonotype was picked up many times. This chain links TRBV27 with TRBJ2-5, with TRBD2 matching over 8 bases. The CDR3 loop spans 16 amino acids. The germline V gene encodes CDR1 MNHEY and CDR2 SMNVEV (reference sequence). Trimming took 3 bases from V and 4 from J; bases not matched to a gene: 10. The CDR3 nucleotides read TGTGCCAGCAGTTTGATCTGGCGGGGGGTGGGAGAGACCCAGTACTTC. Protein sequence: CASSLIWRGVGETQYF.

Of note for this clonotype: A much larger clone lies a single base off, so this may be a read error. The rearrangement uses TRBV4-1 and TRBJ2-1, with 7 bases fitting TRBD2. The CDR3 has 17 amino acids. V lost 1 base to trimming and J lost 5 bases; unmatched junction nucleotides: 11. The germline V gene has CDR1 MGHRA and CDR2 YSYEKL. In nucleotides, the CDR3 is TGCGCCAGCAGCCAAGGCGGGGGAGGCGGTTTGGACAATGAGCAGTTCTTC. Its protein product is CASSQGGGGGLDNEQFF.

This clonotype was recorded many times. The CDR3 region is CASSGWNSDNEQFF. In DNA form, the CDR3 reads TGTGCCAGCAGCGGGTGGAACAGCGACAATGAGCAGTTCTTC. The chain has TRBV5-6 and TRBJ2-1; D is unresolved. V lost 4 bases and J 5 bases, leaving 13 bases between the germline ends. The CDR3 runs to 14 residues. The germline V gene has CDR1 SGHDT and CDR2 YYEEEE.

This clonotype has at least ten counts. The chain links TRBV7-8 to TRBJ2-5; weak D call: TRBD2 (5 bases). This CDR3 region has 17 residues. The V end lost 5 bases, the J end lost 4 bases, and 23 bases lay between the germline ends. Germline V gene data show CDR1 as SGHVS and CDR2 as FQNEAQ. The CDR3 region has the DNA TGTGCCAGCAGCCCCCCTCCGGAGAGGGTGGGTAGAGAGACCCAGTACTTC. Residues: CASSPPPERVGRETQYF.

This clonotype appeared many times. The V call is TRBV20-1, the J call TRBJ2-3; D is uncertain. Trimming took off 5 bases at V and 6 bases at J, with 12 bases between the two ends. CDR3 length: 12 residues. CDR1 and CDR2 from the germline V gene are DFQATT and SNEGSKA (reference sequence). The CDR3 here is CSAGGPWDTQYF. The DNA for the CDR3 is TGCAGTGCTGGTGGACCCTGGGATACGCAGTATTTT.

V and J are TRBV10-1 and TRBJ1-2, with 11 bases matching TRBD1. CDR1 is WNHNN and CDR2 is SYGVQD in the germline V gene (reference sequence). CDR3 length equals 14 residues. The junction had 2 bases not matched to a gene; V was cut back by 4 bases and J by 4 bases. The CDR3 DNA sequence: TGCGCCAGCAGTGCCGGGACAGGGGGCTATGGCTACACCTTC. This gives the protein CASSAGTGGYGYTF.

This clonotype has ten or more counts. This sequence joins TRBV18 and TRBJ2-1; 10 positions match TRBD2. Germline-derived CDR1 and CDR2 are KGHSH and LQKENI. The CDR3 runs to 15 residues. Unmatched junction bases numbered 2, after V lost 2 bases and J lost 4 bases. Here the CDR3 DNA reads TGTGCCAGCTCACCAACTAGCGGGATGTACAATGAGCAGTTCTTC. It encodes CASSPTSGMYNEQFF.

This clonotype was observed at least ten times. This chain joins TRBV9 and TRBJ1-2, with 9 bases aligning to TRBD1. The ends lost 4 bases at V and 4 bases at J; junction bases unmatched: 5. Looked up from germline, CDR1 is SGDLS and CDR2 is YYNGEE. The length of the CDR3 is 14 residues. DNA of the CDR3: TGTGCCAGCAGCTCACAGGGGGCGGTCTATGGCTACACCTTC. It translates to CASSSQGAVYGYTF.